Following are 5 T cell receptor beta chains from one sample sequenced in a study of blood T cells in healthy people across ages. Then a second PCR, running roughly 6 to 12 cycles, was carried out with a sample-barcoded 5' primer and a J-beta primer mix. One entry per CDR3 protein results from TCRdb running MiXCR on the 5' RACE reads. The sample includes 1.4 million or so distinct CDR3 sequences, approximately 42% seen only once; the top ten take just over 4%. Sequences were obtained from blood. The receptors come from a woman aged 18-30 years in good health.

V and J are TRBV27 and TRBJ1-6; possible D gene TRBD1, 5 bases. Looked up from germline, CDR1 is MNHEY and CDR2 is SMNVEV (reference sequence). V shed 0 bases and J shed 7 bases, with 19 bases lying between them. This CDR3 has 18 amino acids. As DNA, the CDR3 is TGTGCCAGCAGTTTATCAGCCACCCGGACTGGGACCAATTCACCCCTCCACTTT. Protein product: CASSLSATRTGTNSPLHF.

The J gene is TRBJ2-3, the V gene TRBV12-3 or TRBV12-4, with 7 bases fitting TRBD2. This CDR3 has 17 amino acids. Germline trimming cut 3 bases from V and 5 bases from J; bases unmatched to any gene: 14. The CDR3 bases are TGTGCCAGCAGTTTCTCCTTAGGGACTACCTGGGGAGATACGCAGTATTTT. Encoded protein: CASSFSLGTTWGDTQYF.

The rearrangement joins TRBV24-1 to TRBJ1-1; D gene uncertain. CDR1 KGHDR and CDR2 SFDVKD come from the germline V gene. V gave up 5 bases and J gave up 8 bases, with 14 bases separating them. This CDR3 spans 13 amino acids. The CDR3 spells CATSGPGRNEAFF. The CDR3 nucleotides are TGTGCCACCAGTGGTCCCGGTCGTAACGAAGCTTTCTTT.

In its sample, this clonotype was seen a few times. The chain carries TRBV6-4 and TRBJ1-2; a weak D match, TRBD1 (6 bases). The germline CDR1 and CDR2 sequences are MRHNA and SNTAGT. The CDR3 has 15 residues. The V and J ends lost 9 bases and 7 bases respectively, with 24 bases between them. The CDR3 nucleotides read TGTGCCAGTCCTAGGGGGACCCCGAGTGGACGTGGCTACACCTTC. Translated: CASPRGTPSGRGYTF.

This clonotype has just a few counts. The chain employs TRBV10-3 and TRBJ1-4; 8 nucleotides align to TRBD1. Germline assignment: CDR1 ENHRY and CDR2 SYGVKD. V gave up 8 bases and J gave up 5 bases; unmatched junction bases: 13. The CDR3 is 16 amino acids. The CDR3 DNA follows: TGTGCCATCGGCGGGACAGGAAGCTCGGAGAATGAAAAACTGTTTTTT. Translated: CAIGGTGSSENEKLFF.